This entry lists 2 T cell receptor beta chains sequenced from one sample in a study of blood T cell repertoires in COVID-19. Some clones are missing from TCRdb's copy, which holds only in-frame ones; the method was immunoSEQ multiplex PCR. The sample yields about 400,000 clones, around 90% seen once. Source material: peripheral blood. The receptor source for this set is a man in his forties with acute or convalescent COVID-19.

CDR3 sequence reads: CASILTGFNTEAFF. CDR3 nucleotide sequence: TGTGCCAGTATCCTTACGGGTTTCAACACTGAAGCTTTCTTT. V gene TRBV28 combines with J gene TRBJ1-1; D is uncertain. The V and J ends lost 9 bases and 2 bases respectively, with 16 bases between them. CDR3 length: 14 residues. Germline V gene lookup returns CDR1 MDHEN and CDR2 SYDVKM.

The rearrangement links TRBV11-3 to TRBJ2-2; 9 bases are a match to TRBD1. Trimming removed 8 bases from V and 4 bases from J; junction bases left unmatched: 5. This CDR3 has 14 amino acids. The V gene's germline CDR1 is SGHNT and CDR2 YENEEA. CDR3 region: CASGRTGVTGELFF. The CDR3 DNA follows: TGTGCCAGCGGAAGGACAGGGGTCACCGGGGAGCTGTTTTTT.